This TCR beta chain was identified in a study of blood T cell repertoires in COVID-19. V was pared by 6 bases and J by 7 bases, with 8 bases of the junction left unmatched. CDR1 and CDR2 from the germline V gene are SNHLY and FYNNEI. CDR3 length: 15 amino acids. This clone was recorded once. TCRdb keeps only in-frame clones here, not all; method: immunoSEQ multiplex PCR. The data show 130,000 or so clones, under 85% seen once. The V gene is TRBV2, the J gene TRBJ1-6; TRBD1 matches 8 bases. The specimen sequenced was peripheral blood. The sequence was collected from a human donor in a cohort sampled during active COVID-19. CDR3 sequence: CASRPDRGSNSPLHF. CDR3 nucleotides: TGTGCCAGCAGACCCGACAGGGGATCCAATTCACCCCTCCACTTT.